This T cell receptor (beta chain) appears in the sequencing data of a study of radiation and T cells in renal cell carcinoma. Notes on the study in general: From baseline, blood top tumor clonotypes peaked at 2 weeks post-radiation.

Worth noting for this clone: Its antigen is not known.

Time point reported: blood 4 weeks post-SBRT, at nephrectomy. Treatment: 15 Gy SBRT to primary tumor, nephrectomy 4 weeks later. Radiation-treated patients gave blood at baseline, week 2 and week 4. Assay: immunoSEQ multiplex PCR; the TCRdb copy retains only in-frame clones and omits some. This sample carries just under 150,000 clones, approximately 86% of them seen once, and the ten largest clones take around a sixth. This CDR3 spans 15 amino acids. Germline V gene sequence: CDR1 GTSNPN, CDR2 SVGIG (reference sequence). The V end lost 1 base, the J end lost 6 bases, and 13 bases lay between the germline ends.

The sequencing here drew on blood, taken from a patient whose treatment included radiotherapy and nephrectomy. The clonotype comes from a woman in her 50s with renal cell carcinoma. This chain connects TRBV30 to TRBJ1-6; D unclear. CDR3 bases: TGTGCCTGGAGTGCATCGACGCTTGGTAATTCACCCCTCCACTTT. The encoded protein is CAWSASTLGNSPLHF.